This T cell receptor beta chain was retrieved from a study of shared clonotypes between healthy human individuals. TCRdb's copy holds only in-frame clones and misses some; the assay was immunoSEQ multiplex PCR. Among more than 1,200,000 clones listed, approximately 98.5% were seen once. Trimming removed 1 base at V and 0 bases at J, with 14 bases between. The CDR3 sequence is 17 residues long. The germline gives CDR1 KGHSH, CDR2 LQKENI. This receptor was identified in a man aged 30 to 45 in good health. The V call is TRBV18, the J call TRBJ2-3; D not certain. Sequenced sample: naive CD4+ T cells sorted from blood. The subset denotes: CD45RA+ positively selected. DNA for the CDR3: TGTGCCAGCTCACCACTTCTTGTGACGAGAAGCACAGATACGCAGTATTTT. As protein: CASSPLLVTRSTDTQYF.